Presented here are 25 T cell receptor beta chains from one specimen sequenced in a study of T-cell memory formation after mild COVID-19. One entry per CDR3 protein, called by TCRdb with MiXCR from the 5' RACE reads. The repertoire holds under 600,000 distinct CDR3 sequences, with about 20% as singletons. Sequenced sample: PBMCs or a T cell subset sorted from them (not recorded which). The receptors were sampled from an adult woman who had mild COVID-19 (a few samples of this study predate the infection). Cell type and time point are not known.

This chain joins TRBV5-6 and TRBJ1-4; unclear D gene. The V end was cut by 2 bases, the J end by 14 bases, with 10 bases between. The V gene's germline CDR1 is SGHDT and CDR2 YYEEEE. This CDR3 region has 11 residues. CDR3 residues: CASSLRGNLFF. CDR3 nucleotides: TGTGCCAGCAGCTTAAGAGGGAACCTGTTTTTT.

The chain has TRBV20-1 and TRBJ1-5; the D is unclear. The CDR3 loop spans 14 amino acids. Per the germline V gene, CDR1 is DFQATT and CDR2 is SNEGSKA (reference sequence). V lost 3 bases and J lost 4, with 13 bases in between. The CDR3 DNA follows: TGCAGTGCTAGTTCGTTCGGCGGTAATCAGCCCCAGCATTTT. It codes for CSASSFGGNQPQHF.

This clonotype was seen a handful of times. CDR3 in amino acids: CASSFYGGRGTEAFF. The DNA for the CDR3 is TGTGCCAGCAGTTTCTACGGGGGTCGTGGCACTGAAGCTTTCTTT. This chain links TRBV6-5 with TRBJ1-1; D possibly corresponds to TRBD1 (5 bases). The germline V gene encodes CDR1 MNHEY and CDR2 SVGAGI. V lost 4 bases to trimming and J lost 4 bases, with 16 bases between them. The CDR3 is 15 amino acids.

In this sample, this clonotype turned up a few times. V and J are TRBV14 and TRBJ1-2; D might be TRBD1 (6 bases). From germline, CDR1 is SGHDN and CDR2 FVKESK. CDR3 size: 14 residues. The ends were cut back, 4 bases at V and 3 bases at J, with 12 bases in the middle. In DNA form, the CDR3 reads TGTGCCAGCAGCCGCCTACAGGGTGACTATGGCTACACCTTC. Translation: CASSRLQGDYGYTF.

This clonotype was observed a handful of times. The chain is built from TRBV7-2 and TRBJ2-3; D is undetermined. This CDR3 is 15 amino acids long. Per the germline V gene, CDR1 is SGHTA and CDR2 is FQGNSA. V was pared by 3 bases and J by 3 bases, with 13 bases between. This CDR3 reads CASSFDGLWTDTQYF. For the CDR3, the DNA is TGTGCCAGCAGCTTTGACGGGCTTTGGACAGATACGCAGTATTTT.

CDR3 protein: CASSPRGGSSTDTQYF. DNA for the CDR3: TGTGCCAGCAGCCCGCGTGGCGGCTCATCCACAGATACGCAGTATTTT. This chain links TRBV3-1 with TRBJ2-3; D gene uncertain. The CDR3 is 16 amino acids. Trimming pared 4 bases from V and 2 bases from J, leaving 16 bases between. Germline V gene data show CDR1 as LGHDT and CDR2 as YNNKEL (reference sequence).

This chain links TRBV11-3 with TRBJ2-1; D remains unclear. The CDR3 contains 12 residues. V lost 0 bases and J 10 bases, leaving 7 bases between the germline ends. Looked up from germline, CDR1 is SGHNT and CDR2 is YENEEA. The CDR3 region has the DNA TGTGCCAGCAGCTTAGATGTTAGGGAGCAGTTCTTC. This encodes CASSLDVREQFF.

Only a few counts were recorded for this clonotype. This chain connects TRBV5-1 to TRBJ2-7; 14 nucleotides agree with TRBD2. This CDR3 contains 16 residues. Germline trimming cut 4 bases from V and 4 bases from J; bases unmatched to any gene: 7. The germline V gene has CDR1 SGHRS and CDR2 YFSETQ. Written as DNA, the CDR3 is TGCGCCAGCAGCCCGGGACTAGCGGGAGAAAGGTACGAGCAGTACTTC. It yields the protein CASSPGLAGERYEQYF.

This sequence joins TRBV27 and TRBJ2-6; D is uncertain. CDR1 is MNHEY and CDR2 is SMNVEV in the germline V gene (reference sequence). V lost 6 bases and J lost 0, with 12 bases in between. The CDR3 runs 16 residues. CDR3 residues: CASSSLGYSGANVLTF. The CDR3 DNA reads as TGTGCCAGCAGCTCCTTGGGGTACTCTGGGGCCAACGTCCTGACTTTC.

The chain uses TRBV5-1 and TRBJ2-6; D call uncertain. With 4 bases removed from V and 0 bases from J, the gap between germline ends came to 11 bases. CDR1 and CDR2 from the germline V gene are SGHRS and YFSETQ. The CDR3 covers 16 residues. The CDR3, as DNA: TGCGCCAGCAGCACTCTGGGCAGCTCTGGGGCCAACGTCCTGACTTTC. Its translation: CASSTLGSSGANVLTF. The whole variable domain, filled in from reference TRBV5-1 and TRBJ2-6, reads KAGVTQTPRYLIKTRGQQVTLSCSPISGHRSVSWYQQTPGQGLQFLFEYFSETQRNKGNFPGRFSGRQFSNSRSEMNVSTLELGDSALYLCASSTLGSSGANVLTFGAGSRLTVL.

This clonotype was detected many times. V usage is TRBV7-9 and J usage is TRBJ2-3; D is undetermined. Germline CDR1 is SEHNR and CDR2 is FQNEAQ (reference sequence). The V gene lost 5 bases and the J gene lost 0 bases, with 12 bases spanning the gap. The CDR3 totals 15 residues. The DNA of the CDR3 is TGTGCCAGCAGCGTACAGCCTATAAGCACAGATACGCAGTATTTT. It codes for CASSVQPISTDTQYF.

CDR3 bases: TGCGCCAGCAGCTCTGGACTAGCGGGAGGGCCGAACCATGAGCAGTTCTTC. Translating it yields CASSSGLAGGPNHEQFF. This sequence joins TRBV5-1 and TRBJ2-1; 15 bases are a match to TRBD2. The CDR3 is made up of 17 amino acids. CDR1 is SGHRS and CDR2 is YFSETQ in the germline V gene. V dropped 3 bases and J dropped 8; count of bases not matched to a gene: 9. Full variable domain (missing parts from reference TRBV5-1 and TRBJ2-1): KAGVTQTPRYLIKTRGQQVTLSCSPISGHRSVSWYQQTPGQGLQFLFEYFSETQRNKGNFPGRFSGRQFSNSRSEMNVSTLELGDSALYLCASSSGLAGGPNHEQFFGPGTRLTVL.

This clonotype has ten or more counts. The chain joins TRBV7-9 to TRBJ2-7, with D unclear. This CDR3 region has 13 residues. Germline V gene data show CDR1 as SEHNR and CDR2 as FQNEAQ (reference sequence). Trimming shortened V by 2 bases and J by 7 bases, and 12 bases separated the two germline ends. CDR3 coding DNA: TGTGCCAGCAGCTTATCGGCGGATTATGAGCAGTACTTC. The encoded protein is CASSLSADYEQYF.

This clonotype has a handful of counts. The CDR3 protein is CASSFTGANGYTF. CDR3 nucleotide sequence: TGTGCCAGCAGTTTCACAGGGGCGAATGGCTACACCTTC. This rearrangement joins TRBV12-3 or TRBV12-4 to TRBJ1-2, with 7 bases matching TRBD1. This CDR3 region has 13 residues. V gave up 3 bases and J gave up 6 bases; unmatched junction bases: 4.

This clonotype was counted between two and nine times. The V and J genes are TRBV6-6 and TRBJ2-1; the match to TRBD2 covers 7 bases. Germline assignment: CDR1 MNHNY and CDR2 SVGAGI (reference sequence). The CDR3 extends over 14 amino acids. Unmatched junction bases numbered 8, after V lost 8 bases and J lost 4 bases. The CDR3 sequence is CASGTHGGYNEQFF. CDR3 coding DNA: TGTGCCAGCGGAACCCACGGGGGGTACAATGAGCAGTTCTTC.

This chain joins TRBV15 and TRBJ1-2, with D uncertain. V was trimmed by 8 bases and J by 2 bases, leaving 12 bases between them. The CDR3 runs 13 residues. CDR1 and CDR2 (germline): LNHNV, YYDKDF (reference sequence). The CDR3 DNA reads as TGTGCCACCGGGGAGAGGGCGAACTATGGCTACACCTTC. Encoded protein: CATGERANYGYTF.

The chain is built from TRBV5-1 and TRBJ2-1, with a possible D match to TRBD2 (5 bases). The CDR3 runs 14 residues. CDR1 is SGHRS and CDR2 is YFSETQ in the germline V gene. V lost 2 bases to trimming and J lost 9 bases, with 15 bases between them. The CDR3 reads CASSLMTTTIEQFF. CDR3 nucleotide sequence: TGCGCCAGCAGCTTAATGACTACTACAATTGAGCAGTTCTTC.

This clonotype showed up many times. The chain recombines TRBV5-1 with TRBJ2-1; 12 nucleotides match TRBD2. The CDR3 extends over 19 amino acids. From germline, CDR1 is SGHRS and CDR2 YFSETQ. Unmatched junction bases numbered 7, after V lost 0 bases and J lost 0 bases. CDR3 in DNA: TGCGCCAGCAGCTTGGCCGGACTAGCGGGAATGGGCTCCTACAATGAGCAGTTCTTC. Translated, it gives CASSLAGLAGMGSYNEQFF.

This clonotype was counted a few times. This chain connects TRBV5-6 to TRBJ2-2, with D uncertain. V lost 2 bases to trimming and J lost 4 bases, with 9 bases between them. Looked up from germline, CDR1 is SGHDT and CDR2 is YYEEEE. This CDR3 contains 14 residues. The CDR3 nucleotides read TGTGCCAGCAGCTTATTTCTGGGCACCGGGGAGCTGTTTTTT. Protein: CASSLFLGTGELFF.

This clonotype was seen only a few times. The chain is built from TRBV29-1 and TRBJ2-1, with TRBD2 identical over 9 bases. The CDR3 is made up of 16 amino acids. Germline CDR1 reads SQVTM; CDR2 reads ANQGSEA. Trimming removed 4 bases from V and 6 bases from J; junction bases left unmatched: 13. The CDR3 sequence is CSVAAGGFDYSNEQFF. CDR3 coding DNA: TGCAGCGTTGCGGCGGGGGGGTTCGATTACAGCAATGAGCAGTTCTTC.

This chain uses TRBV14 with TRBJ2-1; D remains ambiguous. CDR3 length equals 13 residues. The V gene's germline CDR1 is SGHDN and CDR2 FVKESK. V lost 0 bases and J lost 9, with 9 bases in between. CDR3 sequence (DNA): TGTGCCAGCAGCCAAGACGCGGTCCGTGAGCAGTTCTTC. It yields the protein CASSQDAVREQFF.

The CDR3 DNA sequence: TGCGCCAGCAATCGACTAGCGGGAGACCACAATGAGCAGTTCTTC. Its translation: CASNRLAGDHNEQFF. This chain connects TRBV5-1 to TRBJ2-1, with 12 bases that match TRBD2. Germline values: CDR1 SGHRS, CDR2 YFSETQ. The J segment lost 5 bases and the V segment lost 6 bases, leaving 6 bases of the junction unmatched. This CDR3 comprises 15 residues.

The V gene is TRBV20-1, the J gene TRBJ2-1; TRBD2 agrees at 9 bases. The CDR3 runs 16 residues. Looked up from germline, CDR1 is DFQATT and CDR2 is SNEGSKA (reference sequence). The J segment lost 0 bases and the V segment lost 1 base, leaving 4 bases of the junction unmatched. Here the CDR3 reads CSARVSGGSSYNEQFF. CDR3 DNA: TGCAGTGCTAGAGTAAGCGGGGGGAGCTCCTACAATGAGCAGTTCTTC.

This sequence joins TRBV20-1 and TRBJ1-4, with 10 bases lining up with TRBD1. CDR1 DFQATT and CDR2 SNEGSKA come from the germline V gene (reference sequence). The J segment lost 7 bases and the V segment lost 2 bases, leaving 7 bases of the junction unmatched. The CDR3 is made up of 15 amino acids. The CDR3 spells CSARRRQGAGEKLFF. Here the CDR3 DNA reads TGCAGTGCTAGACGGCGACAGGGGGCGGGTGAAAAACTGTTTTTT.

This chain uses TRBV20-1 with TRBJ1-1; D remains unclear. The CDR3 totals 12 residues. Trimming cost V 5 bases and J 4 bases, with 11 bases left between them. Germline CDR1 is DFQATT and CDR2 is SNEGSKA (reference sequence). CDR3 protein: CSALTGSTEAFF. The CDR3 region has the DNA TGCAGTGCTTTAACCGGGAGCACTGAAGCTTTCTTT.